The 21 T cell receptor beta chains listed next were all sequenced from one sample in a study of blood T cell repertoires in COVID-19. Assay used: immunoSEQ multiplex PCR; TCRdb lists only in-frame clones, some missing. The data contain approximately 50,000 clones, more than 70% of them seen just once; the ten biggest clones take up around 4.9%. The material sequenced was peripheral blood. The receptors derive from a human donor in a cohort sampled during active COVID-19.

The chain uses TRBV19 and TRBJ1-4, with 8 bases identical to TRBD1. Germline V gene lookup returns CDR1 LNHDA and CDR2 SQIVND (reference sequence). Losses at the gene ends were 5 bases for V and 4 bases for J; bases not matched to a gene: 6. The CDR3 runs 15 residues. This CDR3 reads CASSPDRGLNEKLFF. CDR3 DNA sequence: TGTGCCAGTAGTCCTGACAGGGGCCTTAATGAAAAACTGTTTTTT.

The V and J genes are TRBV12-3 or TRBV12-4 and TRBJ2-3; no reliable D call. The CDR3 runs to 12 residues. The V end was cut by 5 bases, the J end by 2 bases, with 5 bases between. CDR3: CASSLITDTQYF. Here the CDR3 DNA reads TGTGCCAGCAGTCTAATCACAGATACGCAGTATTTT.

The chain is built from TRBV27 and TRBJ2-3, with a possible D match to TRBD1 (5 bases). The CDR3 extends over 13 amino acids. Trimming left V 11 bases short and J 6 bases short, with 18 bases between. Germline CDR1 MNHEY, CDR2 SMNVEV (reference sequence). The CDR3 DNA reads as TGTGCCGCTCGGAGCTATCCAGGGGATACGCAGTATTTT. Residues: CAARSYPGDTQYF.

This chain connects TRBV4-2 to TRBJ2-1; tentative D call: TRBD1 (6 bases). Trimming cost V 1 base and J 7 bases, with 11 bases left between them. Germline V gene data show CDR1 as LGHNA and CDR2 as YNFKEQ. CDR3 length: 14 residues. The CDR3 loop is CASSQVEGGNEQFF. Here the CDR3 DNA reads TGTGCCAGCAGCCAAGTGGAAGGGGGTAATGAGCAGTTCTTC.

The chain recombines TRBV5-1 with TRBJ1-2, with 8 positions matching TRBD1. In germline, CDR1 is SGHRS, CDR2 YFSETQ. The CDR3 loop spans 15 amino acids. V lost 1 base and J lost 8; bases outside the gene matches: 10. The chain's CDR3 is CASSLTAGGLEGYTF. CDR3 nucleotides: TGCGCCAGCAGCTTGACGGCAGGGGGCCTTGAGGGCTACACCTTC.

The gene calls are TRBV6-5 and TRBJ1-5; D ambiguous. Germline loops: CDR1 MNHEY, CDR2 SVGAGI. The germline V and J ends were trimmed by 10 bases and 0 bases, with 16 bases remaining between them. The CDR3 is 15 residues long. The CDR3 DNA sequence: TGTGCCACCCAAGGCGGACTCCTTAGCAATCAGCCCCAGCATTTT. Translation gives CATQGGLLSNQPQHF.

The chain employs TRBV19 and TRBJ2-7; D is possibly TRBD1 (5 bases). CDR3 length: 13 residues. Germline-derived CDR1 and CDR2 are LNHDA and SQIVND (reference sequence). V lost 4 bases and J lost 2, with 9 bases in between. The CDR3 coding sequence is TGTGCCAGTAGTAAGGGGTTTCCCTACGAGCAGTACTTC. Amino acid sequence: CASSKGFPYEQYF.

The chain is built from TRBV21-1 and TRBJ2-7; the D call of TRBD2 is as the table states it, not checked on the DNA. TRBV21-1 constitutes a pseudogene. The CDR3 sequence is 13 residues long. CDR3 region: CARRLGAGREQYF. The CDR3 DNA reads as TGTGCCAGACGCCTCGGGGCGGGGCGGGAGCAGTACTTC.

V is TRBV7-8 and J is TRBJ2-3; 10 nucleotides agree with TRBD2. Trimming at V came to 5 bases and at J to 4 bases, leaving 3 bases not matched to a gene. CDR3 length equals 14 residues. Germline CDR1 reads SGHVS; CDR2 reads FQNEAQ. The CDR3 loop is CASSLGLASDTQYF. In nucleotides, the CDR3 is TGTGCCAGCAGCCTGGGACTAGCGTCAGATACGCAGTATTTT.

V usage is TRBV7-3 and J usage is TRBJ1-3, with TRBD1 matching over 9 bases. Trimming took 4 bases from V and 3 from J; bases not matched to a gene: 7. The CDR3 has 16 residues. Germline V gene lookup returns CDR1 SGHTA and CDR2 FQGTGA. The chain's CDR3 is CASSSSTGGGGNTIYF. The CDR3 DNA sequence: TGTGCCAGCAGCTCATCGACAGGGGGTGGTGGAAACACCATATATTTT.

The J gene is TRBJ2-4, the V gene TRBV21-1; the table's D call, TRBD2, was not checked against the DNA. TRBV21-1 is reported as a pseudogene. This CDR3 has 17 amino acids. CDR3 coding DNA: TGTGCCAGCAGCAAATTTTATTGGGGAGGGGCCAAAAACATTCAGTACTTC. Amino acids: CASSKFYWGGAKNIQYF.

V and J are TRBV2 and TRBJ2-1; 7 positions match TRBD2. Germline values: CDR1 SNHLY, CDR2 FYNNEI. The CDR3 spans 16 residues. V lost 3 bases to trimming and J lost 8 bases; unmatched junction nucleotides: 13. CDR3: CASSDWAGDLWDEQFF. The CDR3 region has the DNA TGTGCCAGCAGTGATTGGGCGGGGGACTTATGGGATGAGCAGTTCTTC.

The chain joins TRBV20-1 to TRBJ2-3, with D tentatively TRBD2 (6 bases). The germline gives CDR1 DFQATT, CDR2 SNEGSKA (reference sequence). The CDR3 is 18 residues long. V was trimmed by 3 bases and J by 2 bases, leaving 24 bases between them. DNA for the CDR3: TGCAGTGCTAGTCCTCCTGGGGGGACTGCGGTTCCCACAGATACGCAGTATTTT. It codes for CSASPPGGTAVPTDTQYF.

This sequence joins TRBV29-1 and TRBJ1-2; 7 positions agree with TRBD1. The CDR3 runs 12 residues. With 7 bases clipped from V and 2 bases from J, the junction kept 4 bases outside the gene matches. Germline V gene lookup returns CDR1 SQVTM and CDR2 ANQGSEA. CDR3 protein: CSAIQGNYGYTF. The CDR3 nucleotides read TGCAGCGCCATACAGGGGAACTATGGCTACACCTTC.

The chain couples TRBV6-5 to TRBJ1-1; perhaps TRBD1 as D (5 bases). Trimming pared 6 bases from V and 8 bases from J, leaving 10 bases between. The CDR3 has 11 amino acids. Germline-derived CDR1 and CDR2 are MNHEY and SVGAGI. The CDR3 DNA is TGTGCCAGCAGCTCCCAGGGAGAAGCTTTCTTT. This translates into CASSSQGEAFF.

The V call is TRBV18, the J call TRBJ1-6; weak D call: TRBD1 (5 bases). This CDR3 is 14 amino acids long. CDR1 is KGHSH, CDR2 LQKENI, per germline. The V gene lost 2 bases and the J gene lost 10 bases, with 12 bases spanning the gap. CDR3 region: CASSPGGVISPLHF. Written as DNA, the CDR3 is TGTGCCAGCTCACCAGGAGGGGTGATCTCACCCCTCCACTTT.

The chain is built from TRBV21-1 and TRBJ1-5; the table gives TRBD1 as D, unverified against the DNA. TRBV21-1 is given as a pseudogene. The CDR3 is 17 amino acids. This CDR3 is CASSTYRGGSSRQPQHF. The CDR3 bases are TGTGCCAGCAGCACCTACAGGGGAGGATCCTCCAGGCAGCCCCAGCATTTT.

As DNA, the CDR3 is TGTGCCAGCAGAAAGGCCGGGACTAGCGATCATGAGCAGTTCTTC. Translation gives CASRKAGTSDHEQFF. The J gene is TRBJ2-1, the V gene TRBV5-6, with TRBD2 matching 10 bases. Germline CDR1 and CDR2: SGHDT and YYEEEE. CDR3 size: 15 residues. The V segment lost 5 bases and the J segment 8 bases; nucleotides outside the gene matches: 10.

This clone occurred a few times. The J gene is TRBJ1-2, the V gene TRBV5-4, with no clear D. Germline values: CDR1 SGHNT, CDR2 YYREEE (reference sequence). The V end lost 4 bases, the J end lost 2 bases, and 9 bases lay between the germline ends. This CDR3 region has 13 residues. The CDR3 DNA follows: TGTGCCAGCAGCCCGACTGAAAACTATGGCTACACCTTC. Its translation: CASSPTENYGYTF. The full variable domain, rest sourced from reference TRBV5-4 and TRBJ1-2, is ETGVTQSPTHLIKTRGQQVTLRCSSQSGHNTVSWYQQALGQGPQFIFQYYREEENGRGNFPPRFSGLQFPNYSSELNVNALELDDSALYLCASSPTENYGYTFGSGTRLTVV.

The CDR3 sequence is CASRDRGHGNTIYF. In DNA form, the CDR3 reads TGCGCCAGCAGGGATAGGGGCCATGGAAACACCATATATTTT. The chain joins TRBV10-2 to TRBJ1-3; D is possibly TRBD1 (5 bases). Per germline, CDR1 WSHSY and CDR2 SAAADI. The CDR3 extends over 14 amino acids. V was pared by 6 bases and J by 3 bases, with 12 bases between.

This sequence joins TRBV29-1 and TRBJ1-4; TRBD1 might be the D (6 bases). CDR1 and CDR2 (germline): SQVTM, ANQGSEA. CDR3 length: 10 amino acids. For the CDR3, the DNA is TGCACCACAGGGAAAGAAAAACTGTTTTTT. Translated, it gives CTTGKEKLFF. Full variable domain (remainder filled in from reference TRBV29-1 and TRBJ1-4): SAVISQKPSRDICQRGTSLTIQCQVDSQVTMMFWYRQQPGQSLTLIATANQGSEATYESGFVIDKFPISRPNLTFSTLTVSNMSPEDSSIYLCTTGKEKLFFGSGTQLSVL.